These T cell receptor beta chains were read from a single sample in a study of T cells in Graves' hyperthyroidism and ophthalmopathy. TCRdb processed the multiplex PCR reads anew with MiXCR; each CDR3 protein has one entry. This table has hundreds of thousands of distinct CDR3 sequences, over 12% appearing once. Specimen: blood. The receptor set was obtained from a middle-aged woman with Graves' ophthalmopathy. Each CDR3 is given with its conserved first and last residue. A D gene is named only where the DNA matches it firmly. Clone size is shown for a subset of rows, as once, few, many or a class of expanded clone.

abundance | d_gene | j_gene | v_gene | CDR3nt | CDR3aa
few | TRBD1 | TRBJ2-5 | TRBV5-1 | TGCGCCAGCAGCCCCTCGGGACAGGTAGGGGCAGAGGAGACCCAGTACTTC | CASSPSGQVGAEETQYF
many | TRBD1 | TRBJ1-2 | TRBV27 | TGTGCCAGCAGTTCCCGGGACAGGGTTGACTATGGCTACACCTTC | CASSSRDRVDYGYTF
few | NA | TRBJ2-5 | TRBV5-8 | TGTGCCAGCAGCCGTGGACCGCCACAAGAGACCCAGTACTTC | CASSRGPPQETQYF
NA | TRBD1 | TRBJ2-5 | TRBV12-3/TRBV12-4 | TGTGCCAGCAGTGACAGGGCTTTCGGGGAGACCCAGTACTTC | CASSDRAFGETQYF
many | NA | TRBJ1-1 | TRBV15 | TGTGCCACCAGCAGAGATAAGGACCGGCCCGCTTTCTTT | CATSRDKDRPAFF
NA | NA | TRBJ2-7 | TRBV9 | TGTGCCAGCAGCGCCGGGGCAGATCCCTACGAGCAGTACTTC | CASSAGADPYEQYF
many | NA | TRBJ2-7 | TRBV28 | TGTGCCAGCAGTTTAAATCCGGGCGAGCAGTACTTC | CASSLNPGEQYF
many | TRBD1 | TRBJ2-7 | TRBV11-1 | TGTGCCAGCAGCTTCCCCCAGGACAGGGGGCTGGACGAGCAGTACTTC | CASSFPQDRGLDEQYF
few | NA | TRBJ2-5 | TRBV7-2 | TGTGCCAGCAGCATTCAACAGGGAACGGAGACCCAGTACTTC | CASSIQQGTETQYF
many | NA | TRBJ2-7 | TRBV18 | TGTGCCAGCTCACCGGGGGGAATCGAGCAGTACTTC | CASSPGGIEQYF
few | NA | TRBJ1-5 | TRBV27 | TGTGCCAGCAGTTTCAAAGCAGGGAGCAATCAGCCCCAGCATTTT | CASSFKAGSNQPQHF
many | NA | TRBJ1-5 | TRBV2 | TGTGCCAGCCATGAGGACAGCAATCAGCCCCAGCATTTT | CASHEDSNQPQHF
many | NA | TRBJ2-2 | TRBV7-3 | TGTGCCAGCAGTCTTAGGGGGGCGAACACCGGGGAGCTGTTTTTT | CASSLRGANTGELFF
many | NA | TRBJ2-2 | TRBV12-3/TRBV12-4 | TGTGCCAGCAGTTTAGACAACACCGGGGAGCTGTTTTTT | CASSLDNTGELFF
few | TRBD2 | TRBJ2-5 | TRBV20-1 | TGCAGTGCTAGCGGGAGGGCCGGGAAAGAGACCCAGTACTTC | CSASGRAGKETQYF
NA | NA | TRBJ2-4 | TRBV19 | TGTGCCAGTAGTATAGGGTCCCGGATACTAGCCAAAAACATTCAGTACTTC | CASSIGSRILAKNIQYF
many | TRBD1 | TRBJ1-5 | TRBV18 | TGTGCCAGCTCGCAGGGGACAGTATCTAGCAATCAGCCCCAGCATTTT | CASSQGTVSSNQPQHF
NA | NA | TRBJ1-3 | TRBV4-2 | TGTGCCAGCAGCCGAGGACGGGCGACAGACCCCTTCGGAGGGGGAAACACCATATATTTT | CASSRGRATDPFGGGNTIYF
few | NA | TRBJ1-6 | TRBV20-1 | TGCAGTGCTAGAGATTCCGACAGCCTCCCACCCCTCCACTTT | CSARDSDSLPPLHF
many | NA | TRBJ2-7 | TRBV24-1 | TGTGCCACCAGTGACTCCGGGGGCGGTAATCCCTACGAGCAGTACTTC | CATSDSGGGNPYEQYF
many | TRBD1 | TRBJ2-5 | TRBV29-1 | TGCAGCGGATGGGACAGGCCGAACCAAGAGACCCAGTACTTC | CSGWDRPNQETQYF
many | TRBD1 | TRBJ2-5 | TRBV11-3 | TGTGCCAGCAGCTTTGGGACAGGGGGCAAAAAGACCCAGTACTTC | CASSFGTGGKKTQYF
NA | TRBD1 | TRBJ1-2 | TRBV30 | TGTGCCTGGAGACTACCGGGGACAGGGGATGGCTACACCTTC | CAWRLPGTGDGYTF
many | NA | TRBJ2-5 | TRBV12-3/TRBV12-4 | TGTGCCAGCAGTCGGGGCGTACAAGAGACCCAGTACTTC | CASSRGVQETQYF
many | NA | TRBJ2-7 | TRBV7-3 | TGTGCCAGCAGCCCGACAGGAGGGGATTGGCAGTACTTC | CASSPTGGDWQYF
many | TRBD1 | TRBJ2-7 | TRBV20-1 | TGCAGTGCTGCATCCGGGACAGGGGGTTACGTGGAGCAGTACTTC | CSAASGTGGYVEQYF
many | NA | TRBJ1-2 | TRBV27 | TGTGCCAGCGGCTGGACAGAGCGCTATGGCTACACCTTC | CASGWTERYGYTF
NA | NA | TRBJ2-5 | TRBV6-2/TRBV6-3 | TGTGCCAGCAGTTACTCGGCTGGGGGCGCGGAGACCCAGTACTTC | CASSYSAGGAETQYF
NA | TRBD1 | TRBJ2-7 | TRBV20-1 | TGCAGTGCGCAGACAGGGTTCATTGGCGAGCAGTACTTC | CSAQTGFIGEQYF